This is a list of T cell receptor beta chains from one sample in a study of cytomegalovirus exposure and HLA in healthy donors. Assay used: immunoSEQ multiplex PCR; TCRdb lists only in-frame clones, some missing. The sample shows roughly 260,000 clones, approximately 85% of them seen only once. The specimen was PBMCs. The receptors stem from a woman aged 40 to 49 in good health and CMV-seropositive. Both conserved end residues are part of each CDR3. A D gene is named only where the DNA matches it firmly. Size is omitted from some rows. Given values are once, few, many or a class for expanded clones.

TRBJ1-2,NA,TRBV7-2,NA,CASSLGPRGRSGYTF,TGTGCCAGCAGCCTAGGGCCACGGGGGAGGAGTGGCTACACCTTC
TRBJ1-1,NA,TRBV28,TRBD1,CASSWYRGRLTEAFF,TGTGCCAGCAGTTGGTACAGGGGGCGTCTCACTGAAGCTTTCTTT
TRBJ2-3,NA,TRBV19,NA,CASSIAGLTDTQYF,TGTGCCAGTAGTATAGCGGGGTTAACAGATACGCAGTATTTT
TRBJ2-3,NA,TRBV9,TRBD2,CASSTGLAGGHTDTQYF,TGTGCCAGCAGCACCGGACTAGCGGGAGGCCACACAGATACGCAGTATTTT
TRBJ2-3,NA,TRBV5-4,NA,CASSLYLAASTDTQYF,TGTGCCAGCAGCTTGTACCTAGCAGCTAGCACAGATACGCAGTATTTT
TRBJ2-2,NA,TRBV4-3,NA,CASSQDGGTNTGELFF,TGCGCCAGCAGCCAAGATGGAGGTACGAACACCGGGGAGCTGTTTTTT
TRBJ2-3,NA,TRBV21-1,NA,CASSKILAGTTDTQYF,TGTGCCAGCAGCAAAATATTGGCGGGTACCACAGATACGCAGTATTTT
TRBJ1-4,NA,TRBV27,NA,CASSSLRLNEKLFF,TGTGCCAGCAGTTCTCTTAGACTTAATGAAAAACTGTTTTTT
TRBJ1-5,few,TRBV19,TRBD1,CASSIGGTGGIRNQPQHF,TGTGCCAGTAGTATCGGGGGGACAGGAGGCATTCGCAATCAGCCCCAGCATTTT
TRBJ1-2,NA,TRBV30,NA,CAWSRGLPGSGYTF,TGTGCCTGGTCGCGGGGCCTCCCCGGCAGTGGCTACACCTTC
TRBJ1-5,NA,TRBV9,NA,CASSVAKRLGGKSNQPQHF,TGTGCCAGCAGCGTAGCCAAAAGGTTAGGGGGTAAGAGCAATCAGCCCCAGCATTTT
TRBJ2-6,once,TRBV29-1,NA,CSVENQGRTDVLTF,TGCAGCGTTGAGAACCAGGGTAGGACCGACGTCCTGACTTTC
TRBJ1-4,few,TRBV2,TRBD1,CASTSQGATNEKLFF,TGTGCCAGCACGTCGCAGGGGGCAACTAATGAAAAACTGTTTTTT
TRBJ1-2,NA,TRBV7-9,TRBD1,CASSSGTGGRYGYTF,TGTGCCAGCAGCTCCGGGACAGGGGGCCGATATGGCTACACCTTC
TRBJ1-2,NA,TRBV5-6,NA,CASSPRVGRRQTFIVYTF,TGTGCCAGCAGCCCACGTGTAGGGCGGAGGCAGACCTTTATTGTCTACACCTTC
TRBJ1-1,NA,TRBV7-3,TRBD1,CASSLSGTGGTEAFF,TGTGCCAGCAGCTTATCGGGGACAGGGGGAACTGAAGCTTTCTTT
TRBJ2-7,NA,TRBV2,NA,CASKHSSYEQYF,TGTGCCAGCAAGCACTCTTCCTACGAGCAGTACTTC
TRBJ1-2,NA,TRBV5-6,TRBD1,CASSRRGDRVYGYTF,TGTGCCAGCAGCCGACGGGGGGACAGGGTCTATGGCTACACCTTC
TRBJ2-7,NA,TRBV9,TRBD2,CASSPRAIAGENEQYF,TGTGCCAGCAGCCCCCGAGCCATAGCGGGAGAGAACGAGCAGTACTTC
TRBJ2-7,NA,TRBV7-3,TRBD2,CASSRTSVSSYEQYF,TGTGCCAGCAGTCGCACTAGCGTGAGCTCCTACGAGCAGTACTTC
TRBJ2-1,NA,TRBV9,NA,CASSLYNEQFF,TGTGCCAGCAGCTTATACAATGAGCAGTTCTTC
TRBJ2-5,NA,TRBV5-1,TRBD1,CASREMTGQETQYF,TGCGCCAGCAGGGAAATGACAGGGCAAGAGACCCAGTACTTC
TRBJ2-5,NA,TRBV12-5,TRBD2,CASGPDGREGLETQYF,TGTGCTAGTGGTCCCGACGGGCGGGAGGGCCTTGAGACCCAGTACTTC
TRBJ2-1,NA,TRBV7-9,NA,CASRATGLGEQFF,TGTGCCAGCAGGGCTACAGGGCTTGGTGAGCAGTTCTTC
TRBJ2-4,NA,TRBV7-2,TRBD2,CASSLVVRPGLAGGNIQYF,TGTGCCAGCAGCTTAGTTGTTAGGCCGGGACTAGCGGGAGGAAACATTCAGTACTTC
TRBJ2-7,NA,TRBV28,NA,CASSFTAGYEQYF,TGTGCCAGCAGTTTTACGGCAGGCTACGAGCAGTACTTC
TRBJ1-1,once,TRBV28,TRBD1,CASMGQPNTEAFF,TGTGCCAGCATGGGACAGCCGAACACTGAAGCTTTCTTT
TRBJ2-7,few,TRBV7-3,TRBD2,CASSLRLGTSGRPDSYEQYF,TGTGCCAGCAGCTTAAGGTTAGGGACTAGCGGGAGGCCTGACTCCTACGAGCAGTACTTC
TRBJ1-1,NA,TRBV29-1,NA,CSVGGPSSGTEAFF,TGCAGCGTTGGGGGGCCCTCGTCGGGCACTGAAGCTTTCTTT
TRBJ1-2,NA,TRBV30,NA,CAWSHRASGYTF,TGTGCCTGGAGTCACAGGGCTTCTGGCTACACCTTC
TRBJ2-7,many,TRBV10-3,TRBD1,CAIGQGAGEQYF,TGTGCCATCGGACAGGGGGCAGGGGAGCAGTACTTC
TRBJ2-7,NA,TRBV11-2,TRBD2,CASSRGLAGVYEQYF,TGTGCCAGCAGCCGGGGACTAGCGGGAGTGTACGAGCAGTACTTC
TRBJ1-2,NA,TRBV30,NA,CAWDGGEVYGYTF,TGTGCCTGGGACGGAGGAGAAGTATATGGCTACACCTTC
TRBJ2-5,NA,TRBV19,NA,CASSIGDKQETQYF,TGTGCCAGTAGTATAGGGGACAAACAAGAGACCCAGTACTTC
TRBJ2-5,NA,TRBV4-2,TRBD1,CASSQIQGVETQYF,TGTGCCAGCAGCCAGATACAGGGGGTGGAGACCCAGTACTTC
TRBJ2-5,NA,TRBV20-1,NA,CSATGEETQYF,TGCAGTGCTACGGGAGAAGAGACCCAGTACTTC